This T cell receptor beta chain stems from a study of OX40 agonist ivuxolimab in advanced cancers. As for the study in general: Patients took ivuxolimab, an agonistic anti-OX40 (CD134) antibody.

V was trimmed by 4 bases and J by 2 bases, leaving 9 bases between them. Germline loops: CDR1 MNHEY, CDR2 SVGAGI. The CDR3 is 13 amino acids. Using immunoSEQ multiplex PCR, the repertoire was profiled, and TCRdb retains in-frame clones only, with some absent. The table has tens of thousands of clones, around 90% seen once. The material sequenced was CD4+ or CD8+ T cells sorted from blood, taken in a trial of the OX40 agonist ivuxolimab. This TCR was sampled from an adult with an advanced solid tumor such as melanoma, head and neck, liver or kidney cancer. The chain uses TRBV6-5 and TRBJ2-7, with D tentatively TRBD1 (5 bases). CDR3 in amino acids: CASSSQGTYEQYF. The CDR3 DNA is TGTGCCAGCAGTTCGCAGGGTACCTACGAGCAGTACTTC.